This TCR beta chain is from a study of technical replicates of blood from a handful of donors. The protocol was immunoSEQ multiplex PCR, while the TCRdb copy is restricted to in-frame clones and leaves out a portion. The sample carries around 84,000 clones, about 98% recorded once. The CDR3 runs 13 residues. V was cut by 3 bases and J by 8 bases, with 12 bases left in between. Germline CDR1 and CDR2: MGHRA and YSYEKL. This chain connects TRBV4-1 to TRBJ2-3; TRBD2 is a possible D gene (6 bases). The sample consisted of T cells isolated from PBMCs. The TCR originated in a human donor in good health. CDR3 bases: TGCGCCAGCAGCCAGGTAGGGGAGGCTACGCAGTATTTT. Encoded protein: CASSQVGEATQYF.